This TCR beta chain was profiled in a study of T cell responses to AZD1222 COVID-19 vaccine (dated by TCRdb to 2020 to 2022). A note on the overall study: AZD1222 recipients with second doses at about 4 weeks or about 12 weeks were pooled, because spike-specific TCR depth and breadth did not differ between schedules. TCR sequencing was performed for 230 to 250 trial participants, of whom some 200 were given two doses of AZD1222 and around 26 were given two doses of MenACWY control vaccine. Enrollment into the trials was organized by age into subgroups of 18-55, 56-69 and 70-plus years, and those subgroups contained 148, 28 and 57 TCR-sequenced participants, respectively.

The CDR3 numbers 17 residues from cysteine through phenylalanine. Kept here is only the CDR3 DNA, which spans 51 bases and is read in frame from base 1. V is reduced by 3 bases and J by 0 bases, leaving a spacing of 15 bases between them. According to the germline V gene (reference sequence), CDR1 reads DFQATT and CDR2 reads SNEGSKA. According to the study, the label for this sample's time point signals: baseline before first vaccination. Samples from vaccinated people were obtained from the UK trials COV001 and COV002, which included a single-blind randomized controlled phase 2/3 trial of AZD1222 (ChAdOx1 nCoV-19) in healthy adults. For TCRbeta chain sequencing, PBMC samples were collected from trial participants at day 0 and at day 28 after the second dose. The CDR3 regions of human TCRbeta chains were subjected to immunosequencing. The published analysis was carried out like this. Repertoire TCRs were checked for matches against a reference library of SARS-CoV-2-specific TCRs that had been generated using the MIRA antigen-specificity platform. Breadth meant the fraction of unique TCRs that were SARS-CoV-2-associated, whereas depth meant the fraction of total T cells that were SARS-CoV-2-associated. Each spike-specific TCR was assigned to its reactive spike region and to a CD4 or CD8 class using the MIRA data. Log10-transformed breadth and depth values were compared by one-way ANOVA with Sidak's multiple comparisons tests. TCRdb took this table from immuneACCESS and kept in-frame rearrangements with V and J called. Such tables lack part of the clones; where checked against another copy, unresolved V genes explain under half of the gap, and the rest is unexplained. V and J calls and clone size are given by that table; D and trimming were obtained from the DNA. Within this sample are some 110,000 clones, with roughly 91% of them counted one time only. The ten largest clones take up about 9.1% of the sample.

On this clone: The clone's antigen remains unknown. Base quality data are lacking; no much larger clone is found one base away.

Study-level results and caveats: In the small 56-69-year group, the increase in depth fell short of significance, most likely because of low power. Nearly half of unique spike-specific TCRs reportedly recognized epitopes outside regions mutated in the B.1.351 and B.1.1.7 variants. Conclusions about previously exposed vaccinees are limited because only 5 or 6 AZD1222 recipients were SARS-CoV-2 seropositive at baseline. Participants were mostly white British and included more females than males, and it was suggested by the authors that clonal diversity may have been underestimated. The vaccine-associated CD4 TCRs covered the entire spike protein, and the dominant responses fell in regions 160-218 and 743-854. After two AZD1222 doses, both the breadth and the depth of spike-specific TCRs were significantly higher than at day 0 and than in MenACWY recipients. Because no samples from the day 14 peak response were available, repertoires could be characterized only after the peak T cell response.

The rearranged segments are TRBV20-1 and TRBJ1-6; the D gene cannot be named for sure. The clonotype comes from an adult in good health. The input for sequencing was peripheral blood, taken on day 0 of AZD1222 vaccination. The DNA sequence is TGCAGTGCTAGTCCCATTGAAGCCAGCTCCTATAATTCACCCCTCCACTTT. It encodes CSASPIEASSYNSPLHF.